A single sample gave rise to the 25 T cell receptor beta chains below, sequenced in a study of cytomegalovirus exposure and HLA in healthy donors. The PCR contained 60 Vbeta and 13 Jbeta primers. The protocol was immunoSEQ multiplex PCR, while the TCRdb copy is restricted to in-frame clones and leaves out a portion. The data hold 140,000 or so clones, with roughly three quarters observed a single time. The sample comprised PBMCs. The receptors were sampled from a female donor in good health and CMV-seronegative.

In nucleotides, the CDR3 is TGTGCCTGGAGCATAGGGCGAGGGTCCGGGGAGCTGTTTTTT. It is translated as CAWSIGRGSGELFF. The V and J genes are TRBV30 and TRBJ2-2; perhaps TRBD2 as D (5 bases). Trimming left V 3 bases short and J 6 bases short, with 14 bases between. The germline gives CDR1 GTSNPN, CDR2 SVGIG (reference sequence). This CDR3 comprises 14 residues.

The J gene is TRBJ1-1, the V gene TRBV4-1, with D tentatively TRBD1 (5 bases). CDR3 size: 16 residues. The ends were cut back, 4 bases at V and 2 bases at J, with 17 bases in the middle. Germline CDR1 MGHRA, CDR2 YSYEKL. The CDR3, as DNA: TGCGCCAGCAGCCCGGGGGAAGGCCGGCTTAACACTGAAGCTTTCTTT. The encoded protein is CASSPGEGRLNTEAFF.

The chain is built from TRBV7-2 and TRBJ1-5; maybe TRBD1 (6 bases). The CDR3 runs 14 residues. The V gene's germline CDR1 is SGHTA and CDR2 FQGNSA. Trimming shortened V by 4 bases and J by 3 bases, and 10 bases separated the two germline ends. This CDR3 is CASSSRQVNQPQHF. In DNA form, the CDR3 reads TGTGCCAGCAGCTCGAGACAGGTCAATCAGCCCCAGCATTTT.

The rearrangement joins TRBV2 to TRBJ2-1; TRBD2 agrees at 13 bases. CDR1 and CDR2 from the germline V gene are SNHLY and FYNNEI. After removal of 6 bases from V and 8 bases from J, the junction contained 4 bases not matched to a gene. The CDR3 loop spans 14 amino acids. CDR3 amino acids: CASRPGLAGHEQFF. DNA for the CDR3: TGTGCCAGCAGACCGGGACTAGCGGGGCATGAGCAGTTCTTC.

A single count supports this clone. The genes are TRBV14 and TRBJ1-1, with a possible D match to TRBD1 (6 bases). Germline V gene lookup returns CDR1 SGHDN and CDR2 FVKESK. V was trimmed by 4 bases and J by 4 bases, leaving 19 bases between them. CDR3 size: 16 residues. In nucleotides, the CDR3 is TGTGCCAGCAGCCTGCATCTAGGACAGCCACCCACTGAAGCTTTCTTT. This translates into CASSLHLGQPPTEAFF.

The chain joins TRBV30 to TRBJ2-7, with D possibly matching TRBD2 (6 bases). Trimming pared 1 base from V and 2 bases from J, leaving 18 bases between. The CDR3 is 16 amino acids. CDR1 GTSNPN and CDR2 SVGIG come from the germline V gene (reference sequence). The CDR3 sequence: CAWSAIGTSDPYEQYF. CDR3 sequence (DNA): TGTGCCTGGAGTGCCATTGGGACTTCCGATCCCTACGAGCAGTACTTC.

The table lists this clone with a count of one. The chain links TRBV29-1 to TRBJ2-2; no firm D call. Trimming left V 5 bases short and J 5 bases short, with 15 bases between. The germline V gene encodes CDR1 SQVTM and CDR2 ANQGSEA. The CDR3 extends over 14 amino acids. CDR3 sequence (DNA): TGCAGCGTTAACCTGTTGGTCGGTACCGGGGAGCTGTTTTTT. Translated, it gives CSVNLLVGTGELFF.

V and J are TRBV7-6 and TRBJ2-2; TRBD2 matches at 7 bases. The germline V gene encodes CDR1 SGHVS and CDR2 FNYEAQ. Germline trimming cut 5 bases from V and 6 bases from J; bases unmatched to any gene: 12. The length of the CDR3 is 16 residues. The CDR3 DNA follows: TGTGCCAGCAGCCCGATACGGACTAGGTCTTCCGGGGAGCTGTTTTTT. Translated: CASSPIRTRSSGELFF.

The chain recombines TRBV30 with TRBJ2-7, with D possibly matching TRBD2 (6 bases). Germline lookup yields CDR1 GTSNPN and CDR2 SVGIG (reference sequence). V dropped 1 base and J dropped 6 bases, with 16 bases sitting between them. The CDR3 runs 14 residues. The CDR3 is CAWSAGRGGGEQYF. The CDR3 region has the DNA TGTGCCTGGAGTGCAGGGCGGGGAGGTGGCGAGCAGTACTTC.

The J gene is TRBJ2-2, the V gene TRBV30; 10 bases are shared with TRBD1. V shed 4 bases and J 6 bases; nucleotides not matched to a gene: 5. The CDR3 has 14 residues. Looked up from germline, CDR1 is GTSNPN and CDR2 is SVGIG (reference sequence). CDR3 residues: CAWNRDRGAGELFF. The CDR3, as DNA: TGTGCCTGGAACCGGGACAGGGGCGCCGGGGAGCTGTTTTTT.

This clone was seen only a few times. In DNA form, the CDR3 reads TGTGCCAGCAGCTTAGAGAGCGGGGGGGGGATCTACGAGCAGTACTTC. It is translated as CASSLESGGGIYEQYF. This rearrangement joins TRBV7-2 to TRBJ2-7; 10 positions agree with TRBD2. The CDR3 length is 16 residues. Germline CDR1 reads SGHTA; CDR2 reads FQGNSA. Unmatched junction bases numbered 6, after V lost 1 base and J lost 3 bases.

V is TRBV30 and J is TRBJ2-1; 9 nucleotides align to TRBD2. Per germline, CDR1 GTSNPN and CDR2 SVGIG (reference sequence). J was trimmed by 6 bases and V by 2 bases; bases with no gene match: 11. The CDR3 is 16 amino acids. The CDR3 sequence is CAWSPLLAGGFNEQFF. DNA for the CDR3: TGTGCCTGGAGTCCCTTACTAGCGGGTGGGTTCAATGAGCAGTTCTTC.

This clone has only a few counts. The CDR3 coding sequence is TGTGCCAGCTCACCAGTGGGGACAGCGTCCACTGAAGCTTTCTTT. Its protein product is CASSPVGTASTEAFF. The chain links TRBV18 to TRBJ1-1; 7 nucleotides agree with TRBD1. After removal of 2 bases from V and 4 bases from J, the junction contained 7 bases not matched to a gene. The CDR3 is 15 amino acids. CDR1 and CDR2 (germline): KGHSH, LQKENI.

This sequence joins TRBV15 and TRBJ2-2; 14 bases are shared with TRBD2. This CDR3 comprises 19 residues. Germline values: CDR1 LNHNV, CDR2 YYDKDF (reference sequence). V shed 4 bases and J 4 bases; nucleotides not matched to a gene: 11. CDR3 coding DNA: TGTGCCACCAGCACCAGACTAGCGGGGGGGTCGATGTTCACCGGGGAGCTGTTTTTT. This sequence encodes CATSTRLAGGSMFTGELFF.

This chain uses TRBV5-1 with TRBJ1-1, with a weak D call TRBD1 (5 bases). V dropped 4 bases and J dropped 1 base, with 17 bases sitting between them. Germline CDR1 and CDR2: SGHRS and YFSETQ. CDR3 length: 16 amino acids. Written as DNA, the CDR3 is TGCGCCAGCAGCGTAGGGAATTATGGACAGAACACTGAAGCTTTCTTT. This sequence encodes CASSVGNYGQNTEAFF. Based on the CDR3 plus reference TRBV5-1 and TRBJ1-1, the full variable domain is KAGVTQTPRYLIKTRGQQVTLSCSPISGHRSVSWYQQTPGQGLQFLFEYFSETQRNKGNFPGRFSGRQFSNSRSEMNVSTLELGDSALYLCASSVGNYGQNTEAFFGQGTRLTVV.

The chain links TRBV5-1 to TRBJ2-2, with TRBD2 identical over 13 bases. This CDR3 has 19 residues. CDR1 SGHRS and CDR2 YFSETQ come from the germline V gene. Losses at the gene ends were 4 bases for V and 6 bases for J; bases not matched to a gene: 15. This CDR3 reads CASSTPSGTSGTGSGELFF. CDR3 in DNA: TGCGCCAGCAGCACCCCTTCCGGGACTAGCGGGACGGGGTCCGGGGAGCTGTTTTTT. The full variable domain, in which reference TRBV5-1 and TRBJ2-2 provide the parts outside the CDR3, is KAGVTQTPRYLIKTRGQQVTLSCSPISGHRSVSWYQQTPGQGLQFLFEYFSETQRNKGNFPGRFSGRQFSNSRSEMNVSTLELGDSALYLCASSTPSGTSGTGSGELFFGEGSRLTVL.

The chain links TRBV10-1 to TRBJ2-1; 8 bases align to TRBD2. Germline V gives CDR1 WNHNN, CDR2 SYGVQD (reference sequence). Trimming removed 7 bases from V and 7 bases from J; junction bases left unmatched: 15. The CDR3 loop spans 16 amino acids. In DNA form, the CDR3 reads TGCGCCAGCACCCGGGGGGGGGACCAATTCGGAAATGAGCAGTTCTTC. This codes for CASTRGGDQFGNEQFF.

J is TRBJ2-2 and V is TRBV5-1, with D perhaps matching TRBD2 (7 bases). Trimming removed 0 bases at V and 4 bases at J, with 16 bases between. Germline V gene lookup returns CDR1 SGHRS and CDR2 YFSETQ. This CDR3 is built from 17 residues. CDR3 nucleotide sequence: TGCGCCAGCAGCTTGGGGGCCCGGGGGGCCGTCACCGGGGAGCTGTTTTTT. It specifies CASSLGARGAVTGELFF.

The chain links TRBV19 to TRBJ1-6, with TRBD1 identical over 7 bases. V trimming: 5 bases; J trimming: 9 bases; junction bases outside the gene matches: 13. From germline, CDR1 is LNHDA and CDR2 SQIVND (reference sequence). CDR3 length equals 16 residues. CDR3: CASSPRQGRRVSPLHF. CDR3 in DNA: TGTGCCAGTAGTCCCCGACAGGGCCGGCGAGTTTCACCCCTCCACTTT.

The V gene is TRBV27, the J gene TRBJ1-1, with a weak D call TRBD1 (6 bases). In germline, CDR1 is MNHEY, CDR2 SMNVEV (reference sequence). This CDR3 contains 15 residues. V was trimmed by 3 bases and J by 4 bases, leaving 15 bases between them. Here the CDR3 reads CASSLRSGAGTEAFF. In DNA form, the CDR3 reads TGTGCCAGCAGTTTGCGGTCAGGGGCGGGCACTGAAGCTTTCTTT.

V gene TRBV18 combines with J gene TRBJ2-7; D is possibly TRBD2 (5 bases). Looked up from germline, CDR1 is KGHSH and CDR2 is LQKENI. The CDR3 is 14 amino acids. With 1 base removed from V and 7 bases from J, the gap between germline ends came to 14 bases. The CDR3 reads CASSPLAGGGEQYF. As DNA, the CDR3 is TGTGCCAGCTCACCACTAGCCGGAGGAGGTGAGCAGTACTTC.

The chain combines TRBV6-5 with TRBJ1-5; D is ambiguous. The CDR3 loop spans 13 amino acids. Per the germline V gene, CDR1 is MNHEY and CDR2 is SVGAGI. V lost 5 bases and J 4 bases, leaving 9 bases between the germline ends. This CDR3 reads CASSPSGNQPQHF. Here the CDR3 DNA reads TGTGCCAGCAGTCCCTCCGGTAATCAGCCCCAGCATTTT.

The CDR3 DNA follows: TGTGCCAGCAGCCTACAGGGAGTCGTCACCGGGGAGCTGTTTTTT. It specifies CASSLQGVVTGELFF. This sequence joins TRBV7-9 and TRBJ2-2, with a tentative D call TRBD1 (6 bases). The CDR3 extends over 15 amino acids. Germline V gene sequence: CDR1 SEHNR, CDR2 FQNEAQ (reference sequence). Trimming took off 5 bases at V and 4 bases at J, with 14 bases between the two ends. The variable domain in full, completed from reference TRBV7-9 and TRBJ2-2, reads DTGVSQNPRHKITKRGQNVTFRCDPISEHNRLYWYRQTLGQGPEFLTYFQNEAQLEKSRLLSDRFSAERPKGSFSTLEIQRTEQGDSAMYLCASSLQGVVTGELFFGEGSRLTVL.

Comments on this clone: The sample has other DNA sequences that encode this CDR3 too. V gene TRBV9 combines with J gene TRBJ2-1, with a tentative D call TRBD2 (6 bases). The CDR3 is 15 amino acids. V lost 0 bases and J lost 0, with 7 bases in between. Germline CDR1 is SGDLS and CDR2 is YYNGEE. The CDR3 protein is CASSVDGGSYNEQFF. The CDR3 coding sequence is TGTGCCAGCAGCGTAGACGGGGGCTCCTACAATGAGCAGTTCTTC.

V gene TRBV5-6 combines with J gene TRBJ2-5; TRBD1 matches 8 bases. The closer fit of TRBJ2-7 to the DNA end suggests the J call may be wrong. The CDR3 sequence is 14 residues long. Germline-derived CDR1 and CDR2 are SGHDT and YYEEEE. CDR3 bases: TGTGCCAGCAGCTCGCTGGACAGGGCATACGAGCAGTACTTC. Its protein is CASSSLDRAYEQYF.